The rows below give T cell receptor beta chains drawn from one sample of a study of cytomegalovirus exposure and HLA in healthy donors. Measured with immunoSEQ multiplex PCR; TCRdb has only the in-frame clones, and not every one. The repertoire includes about 120,000 clones, over 75% of them detected once, and about 5.8% sits in the top ten. Sequences were obtained from PBMCs. The source is a man between 18 and 29 years old in good health and CMV-seropositive. CDR3s leave out the opening cysteine and the closing phenylalanine or tryptophan. The order of the fields is D gene, V gene, J gene, CDR3 protein. The D gene is left open where the match is weak.

NA	TRBV19	TRBJ1-2	ASSTRQTNYGYT
NA	TRBV15	TRBJ1-5	ATGVRNQPQH
NA	TRBV6-1	TRBJ1-2	ASSELQGRGYT
NA	TRBV9	TRBJ1-1	ASSVGRGNTEAF
TRBD1	TRBV7-9	TRBJ2-3	ASHSPGQGIDTQY
NA	TRBV4-1	TRBJ1-1	ASSPTAELMNTEAF
NA	TRBV7-9	TRBJ1-1	ASSFKQVNTEAF
NA	TRBV2	TRBJ1-3	ASRIPDSGNTIY
NA	TRBV29-1	TRBJ2-1	SASRGNYNEQF
TRBD1	TRBV6-5	TRBJ1-2	ASRSQGDYGYT
TRBD1	TRBV6-1	TRBJ2-1	ASSEWGTGYNEQF
NA	TRBV9	TRBJ1-1	ASSVGTRDTEAF
NA	TRBV4-1	TRBJ1-1	ASSQDLNTEAF
NA	TRBV9	TRBJ2-3	ASSVSGDTQY
TRBD1	TRBV5-5	TRBJ1-4	ASSPGTDNEKLF
NA	TRBV27	TRBJ1-2	ASSLYSSGGYT
NA	TRBV30	TRBJ2-1	AWRPNRYNEQF
NA	TRBV5-1	TRBJ2-3	ASSHGQSTDTQY
TRBD2	TRBV4-1	TRBJ2-3	ASSHAGERGTTDTQY
TRBD1	TRBV7-9	TRBJ1-2	ASSLLGQGASNYGYT
TRBD1	TRBV7-9	NA	AGGTGGRYEQY
NA	TRBV5-4	TRBJ2-1	ASSSENRVGNEQF
NA	TRBV11-2	TRBJ2-7	ASSLSDSTYEQY
TRBD1	TRBV7-9	TRBJ1-2	ASSLTLGTGVPNYGYT
TRBD2	TRBV9	TRBJ2-5	ASATTGTKGETQY
TRBD2	TRBV9	TRBJ2-7	ASSDGPGGFHHEQY
NA	TRBV5-1	TRBJ2-2	ASSWVGAPELTGELF
NA	TRBV27	TRBJ2-2	ASSSTANTGELF
NA	TRBV5-6	TRBJ1-2	ASSPEAGVYGYT
NA	TRBV7-6	TRBJ2-7	ASSLIGGAFDEQY
NA	TRBV19	TRBJ2-1	ASTVKRGYNEQF
NA	TRBV4-1	TRBJ2-7	ASSQEQGPYEQY
NA	TRBV28	TRBJ1-1	ASSLARQGSMNTEAF
TRBD2	TRBV6-1	TRBJ2-1	ASSEGSSGYNEQF
TRBD1	TRBV19	TRBJ1-1	ASSLRTGGGNTEAF
TRBD1	TRBV5-4	TRBJ1-1	ASSLGADRRGLGNTEAF
NA	TRBV11-1	TRBJ1-1	ASSPDMNTEAF
TRBD1	TRBV19	TRBJ1-1	AAGPGGWGTEAF
NA	TRBV10-3	TRBJ2-7	AIRVESRPSEQY
TRBD1	TRBV7-9	TRBJ1-5	ASSRQGSSQPQH
NA	TRBV27	TRBJ2-7	ASSPTQPAYEQY
TRBD1	TRBV7-9	TRBJ2-7	ASSLDRGPYEQY
TRBD1	TRBV7-2	TRBJ2-1	ASSLAGGQGLVGEQF
NA	TRBV6-5	TRBJ1-2	ASSERDGYT
NA	TRBV6-5	TRBJ2-3	ASTRGVSTDTQY
NA	TRBV4-1	TRBJ2-3	ASSQDEPGTQY
TRBD2	TRBV30	TRBJ2-1	AWSGGGGAHEQF
NA	TRBV6-5	TRBJ1-1	ASGDRVDTEAF
TRBD2	TRBV10-3	TRBJ2-1	AISELAGGLSSYNEQF
NA	TRBV4-1	TRBJ1-5	ASSQEIGGAGNQPQH
NA	TRBV6-5	TRBJ1-1	ASSYRIYTEAF
NA	TRBV11-2	TRBJ2-1	ASSLLFGSSENNEQF
TRBD1	TRBV2	TRBJ1-2	ASNKVQGRDGYT
NA	TRBV5-5	TRBJ1-2	ASSLVGRRGSGGGYT
NA	TRBV18	TRBJ1-1	ASSLIARGGTEAF